This TCR beta chain was sequenced in a study of blood T cell repertoires in COVID-19. Turning to the study itself: T cells, B-cell-depleted T cells, or PBMCs provided the cDNA or gDNA that served as material.

In germline, CDR1 is LNHDA, CDR2 SQIVND (reference sequence). This CDR3 has 15 residues. V lost 4 bases to trimming and J lost 7 bases; unmatched junction nucleotides: 9. Generated by immunoSEQ multiplex PCR, the TCRdb table keeps only in-frame clones and is missing some. The repertoire holds 200,000 to 250,000 clones, with approximately 78% as singletons. The chain is built from TRBV19 and TRBJ2-3; TRBD1 aligns across 9 bases. The sequence was obtained from a middle-aged woman with acute or convalescent COVID-19. Sample: peripheral blood. The CDR3 DNA reads TGTGCCAGTAGTACCGGGACAGGGATGGTAAATACGCAGTATTTT. It specifies CASSTGTGMVNTQYF.